This TCR beta chain was obtained from a study of T cells in Graves' hyperthyroidism and ophthalmopathy. This clonotype was picked up a small number of times. V shed 1 base, J shed 2 bases, and the junction held 0 bases outside the gene matches. The CDR3 loop spans 15 amino acids. The germline CDR1 and CDR2 sequences are WNHNN and SYGVQD (reference sequence). PBMCs came from about 10 ml fresh peripheral blood. Amplification of TCR beta CDR3 regions used RNA as the template. The study used the HTBI primer set for a first-round RT-PCR of the TCR CDR3. TCRdb re-called the multiplex PCR reads with MiXCR, one entry per CDR3 protein. This table has a few hundred thousand distinct CDR3 sequences, about 15% appearing once.

The material sequenced was blood. This receptor was taken from a woman aged 30 to 39 with Graves' hyperthyroidism. The V call is TRBV10-1, the J call TRBJ2-5; 11 bases map to TRBD2. CDR3 in amino acids: CASSELAGGQETQYF. The CDR3 bases are TGCGCCAGCAGTGAGTTAGCGGGAGGGCAAGAGACCCAGTACTTC.